These T cell receptor beta chains were read from a single sample in a study of cytotoxic CD8 clonotypes in ibrutinib-treated CLL. Generated by immunoSEQ multiplex PCR, the TCRdb table keeps only in-frame clones and is missing some. The table lists around 77,000 clones, approximately 80% of them singletons. Here the sequenced sample was PBMCs, taken at disease progression, from a patient treated with ibrutinib. These TCRs come from a human donor with chronic lymphocytic leukemia. The CDR3 runs from the conserved cysteine through the conserved F or W. The D gene is left open where the match is weak. The size of a clone is reported for some rows only, either as once, few or many, or as a class for expanded clones.

V gene: TRBV7-9; clone size: .; D gene: .; J gene: TRBJ2-5; CDR3 DNA: TGTGCCAGCGGATACAGGGAGATCGTCCAAGAGACCCAGTACTTC; CDR3 protein: CASGYREIVQETQYF
V gene: TRBV2; clone size: .; D gene: TRBD1; J gene: TRBJ2-5; CDR3 DNA: TGTGCCAGCAGGGTGACAGGGATAGGAGAGACCCAGTACTTC; CDR3 protein: CASRVTGIGETQYF
V gene: TRBV5-1; clone size: .; D gene: TRBD2; J gene: TRBJ2-4; CDR3 DNA: TGCGCCAGCAGCTTGACGATAGCGGGTTGGGCCAAAAACATTCAGTACTTC; CDR3 protein: CASSLTIAGWAKNIQYF
V gene: TRBV9; clone size: .; D gene: .; J gene: TRBJ1-4; CDR3 DNA: TGTGCCAGCAGAGGACGTGGTGAAAAACTGTTTTTT; CDR3 protein: CASRGRGEKLFF
V gene: TRBV6-5; clone size: .; D gene: .; J gene: TRBJ2-7; CDR3 DNA: TGTGCCAGCAGCCGATCGGGACACTCCTACGAGCAGTACTTC; CDR3 protein: CASSRSGHSYEQYF
V gene: TRBV5-1; clone size: few; D gene: TRBD1; J gene: TRBJ1-1; CDR3 DNA: TGCGCCAGCAGCTTGGGAGTAGGACAGGGGTTGAACACTGAAGCTTTCTTT; CDR3 protein: CASSLGVGQGLNTEAFF
V gene: TRBV28; clone size: .; D gene: .; J gene: TRBJ1-4; CDR3 DNA: TGTGCCAGCAGCTCGAGCGACAGACGTAATGAAAAACTGTTTTTT; CDR3 protein: CASSSSDRRNEKLFF
V gene: TRBV6-1; clone size: once; D gene: .; J gene: TRBJ2-2; CDR3 DNA: TGTGCCAGCAGTGAATTGCAGGGGTTTCCCGGGGAGCTGTTTTTT; CDR3 protein: CASSELQGFPGELFF
V gene: TRBV23-1; clone size: .; D gene: TRBD1; J gene: TRBJ2-4; CDR3 DNA: TGCGCCAGCAACCCGAGGACAGGGGGGGCCAAAAACATTCAGTACTTC; CDR3 protein: CASNPRTGGAKNIQYF
V gene: TRBV20-1; clone size: .; D gene: .; J gene: TRBJ2-7; CDR3 DNA: TGCAGTGCTCCATATCCAACCGAGCAGTACTTC; CDR3 protein: CSAPYPTEQYF
V gene: TRBV6-5; clone size: .; D gene: TRBD1; J gene: TRBJ1-2; CDR3 DNA: TGTGCCACCAGACAGGGGGAAGGCCGCATGGATGGCTACACCTTC; CDR3 protein: CATRQGEGRMDGYTF
V gene: TRBV7-2; clone size: once; D gene: TRBD2; J gene: TRBJ2-2; CDR3 DNA: TGTGCCAGCAGCTTTAGCGGGAGTCGTACCGGGGAGCTGTTTTTT; CDR3 protein: CASSFSGSRTGELFF
V gene: TRBV2; clone size: few; D gene: .; J gene: TRBJ1-2; CDR3 DNA: TGTGCCAGCGCCAGGGAGGGCAGCGTCTATGGCTACACCTTC; CDR3 protein: CASAREGSVYGYTF
V gene: TRBV2; clone size: .; D gene: TRBD1; J gene: TRBJ2-3; CDR3 DNA: TGTGCCAGCCACCAGGGGGCGGTAGGAGATACGCAGTATTTT; CDR3 protein: CASHQGAVGDTQYF
V gene: TRBV6-1; clone size: .; D gene: .; J gene: TRBJ2-6; CDR3 DNA: TGTGCCAGCTCCGTACACTTCTCTGGGGCCAACGTCCTGACTTTC; CDR3 protein: CASSVHFSGANVLTF
V gene: TRBV5-6; clone size: .; D gene: .; J gene: TRBJ2-3; CDR3 DNA: TGTGCCAGTTCCATCTCAGATACGCAGTATTTT; CDR3 protein: CASSISDTQYF
V gene: TRBV12-5; clone size: few; D gene: .; J gene: TRBJ1-5; CDR3 DNA: TGTGCTAGTGGTGGGGGGGGCAATCAGCCCCAGCATTTT; CDR3 protein: CASGGGGNQPQHF
V gene: TRBV28; clone size: few; D gene: .; J gene: TRBJ2-3; CDR3 DNA: TGTGCCAGCAGTTTTATTGGCACAGATACGCAGTATTTT; CDR3 protein: CASSFIGTDTQYF
V gene: TRBV19; clone size: .; D gene: TRBD2; J gene: TRBJ2-3; CDR3 DNA: TGTGCCAGTAGCCTGGGACTAGCGGGGGGCCAGCAGTATTTT; CDR3 protein: CASSLGLAGGQQYF
V gene: TRBV6-5; clone size: .; D gene: .; J gene: TRBJ1-1; CDR3 DNA: TGTGCCAGCAGTTACTCGAGAAGGAACACTGAAGCTTTCTTT; CDR3 protein: CASSYSRRNTEAFF
V gene: TRBV27; clone size: once; D gene: .; J gene: TRBJ1-5; CDR3 DNA: TGTGCCAGCAGTTTAAACCGGGCAAGAAATCAGCCCCAGCATTTT; CDR3 protein: CASSLNRARNQPQHF
V gene: TRBV12-5; clone size: .; D gene: TRBD1; J gene: TRBJ1-1; CDR3 DNA: TGTGCTAGTGGTTTCCAGGGGGCGGAGGGGGACACTGAAGCTTTCTTT; CDR3 protein: CASGFQGAEGDTEAFF
V gene: TRBV28; clone size: .; D gene: .; J gene: TRBJ1-1; CDR3 DNA: TGTGCCAGCAGCGCTCATGGGGGGTCGCTTGGAGCTTTCTTT; CDR3 protein: CASSAHGGSLGAFF
V gene: TRBV18; clone size: .; D gene: TRBD1; J gene: TRBJ2-3; CDR3 DNA: TGTGCCAGCTCATCAATTACAGGGGCAGGAGATACGCAGTATTTT; CDR3 protein: CASSSITGAGDTQYF
V gene: TRBV5-1; clone size: .; D gene: .; J gene: TRBJ2-7; CDR3 DNA: TGCGCCACAAGGACGGATCCCTCCTACGAGCAGTACTTC; CDR3 protein: CATRTDPSYEQYF
V gene: TRBV7-9; clone size: .; D gene: .; J gene: TRBJ2-7; CDR3 DNA: TGTGCCAGCAGCTTAGTGGGGCCGTACGAGCAGTACTTC; CDR3 protein: CASSLVGPYEQYF
V gene: TRBV30; clone size: .; D gene: .; J gene: TRBJ1-1; CDR3 DNA: TGTGCCTGGGGACGACGGGATGCGATGAACACTGAAGCTTTCTTT; CDR3 protein: CAWGRRDAMNTEAFF
V gene: TRBV7-9; clone size: .; D gene: TRBD1; J gene: TRBJ1-6; CDR3 DNA: TGTGCCAGCAGCCCATGGGACAGGGGTTACAATTCACCCCTCCACTTT; CDR3 protein: CASSPWDRGYNSPLHF
V gene: TRBV18; clone size: .; D gene: .; J gene: TRBJ1-3; CDR3 DNA: TGTGCCAGCTCTCCGGACATAACTTTTTCTGGAAACACCATATATTTT; CDR3 protein: CASSPDITFSGNTIYF
V gene: TRBV4-1; clone size: .; D gene: TRBD2; J gene: TRBJ2-1; CDR3 DNA: TGCGCCAGCAGCCGAGGACTAGCGGGAGGTACTTACAATGAGCAGTTCTTC; CDR3 protein: CASSRGLAGGTYNEQFF
V gene: TRBV29-1; clone size: .; D gene: .; J gene: TRBJ1-5; CDR3 DNA: TGCAGCGTTGAAGACGGTAGCAATCAGCCCCAGCATTTT; CDR3 protein: CSVEDGSNQPQHF